The 22 T cell receptor beta chains listed next were all sequenced from one sample in a study of vaccination effects on CD4 cells after COVID-19. Method: immunoSEQ multiplex PCR; TCRdb's copy keeps in-frame clones and lacks some. The sample has about 13,000 clones; around 75% are singletons. Antigen-specific CD4+ T cells were expanded (with viral peptide pools) by the ViraFEST assay ahead of sequencing. Investigators separated out CD4+ T cells once more than nine days of culture had passed. Confirmation by PCR established that the person had SARS-CoV-2 infection between March and December 2020. Everyone in the study got two shots of either the BNT162b2 or mRNA-1273 vaccine. Which antigens these TCRs recognize remains unknown. Specimen: CD4+ T cells from PBMCs cultured with HCoV-NL63 spike peptides, collected after COVID-19 vaccination. Receptor source: a human donor who had a prior SARS-CoV-2 infection.

This clone was picked up one time. The gene calls are TRBV6-5 and TRBJ2-1, with 9 bases lining up with TRBD2. Per the germline V gene, CDR1 is MNHEY and CDR2 is SVGAGI. Losses at the gene ends were 2 bases for V and 15 bases for J; bases not matched to a gene: 11. The CDR3 covers 14 residues. The CDR3 spells CASSYMARSGSRFF. As DNA, the CDR3 is TGTGCCAGCAGTTACATGGCCCGTAGCGGGAGTCGGTTCTTC.

The chain couples TRBV3-1 (or the pseudogene TRBV3-2) to TRBJ2-2; D remains unclear. V lost 5 bases, J lost 2 bases, and 12 bases lay in between. Germline CDR1 is LGHDT and CDR2 is YNNKEL (reference sequence). This CDR3 contains 15 residues. The CDR3 sequence is CASSDGLRNTGELFF. The CDR3 region has the DNA TGTGCCAGCAGCGACGGCCTGAGAAACACCGGGGAGCTGTTTTTT.

The chain uses TRBV19 and TRBJ1-2; D possibly corresponds to TRBD1 (6 bases). This CDR3 region has 13 residues. Between the trimmed V and J ends, which lost 3 bases and 4 bases, there was a span of 9 bases. Germline CDR1 LNHDA, CDR2 SQIVND (reference sequence). The CDR3 sequence: CASSIGQLYGYTF. The CDR3 coding sequence is TGTGCCAGTAGTATCGGACAGCTCTATGGCTACACCTTC.

The chain links TRBV7-2 to TRBJ2-1, with 15 bases matching TRBD2. Trimming took 5 bases from V and 3 from J; bases not matched to a gene: 11. CDR1 and CDR2 from the germline V gene are SGHTA and FQGNSA. The CDR3 spans 19 residues. CDR3 bases: TGTGCCAGCAGCCGCGGACTAGCGGGGGGGCATTTCCGCTACAATGAGCAGTTCTTC. This codes for CASSRGLAGGHFRYNEQFF. Filled out from reference TRBV7-2 and TRBJ2-1, the complete variable domain reads GAGVSQSPSNKVTEKGKDVELRCDPISGHTALYWYRQSLGQGLEFLIYFQGNSAPDKSGLPSDRFSAERTGGSVSTLTIQRTQQEDSAVYLCASSRGLAGGHFRYNEQFFGPGTRLTVL.

The chain links TRBV18 to TRBJ1-3; D call uncertain. Germline CDR1 reads KGHSH; CDR2 reads LQKENI. The CDR3 runs 16 residues. V was shortened by 2 bases and J by 4 bases, with 15 bases between the two germline ends. The CDR3 protein is CASSPWQATTGNTIYF. The CDR3 nucleotides are TGTGCCAGCTCACCATGGCAGGCCACTACGGGAAACACCATATATTTT.

This clone has only a few counts. The rearrangement joins TRBV9 to TRBJ2-4; D perhaps matches TRBD1 (5 bases). The CDR3 contains 15 residues. CDR1 and CDR2 (germline): SGDLS, YYNGEE. V shed 3 bases and J shed 6 bases, with 16 bases lying between them. CDR3 residues: CASSGGYQGRNIQYF. The CDR3 DNA is TGTGCCAGCAGCGGTGGGTACCAGGGAAGAAACATTCAGTACTTC.

V and J are TRBV5-6 and TRBJ1-2; D gene ambiguous. The germline gives CDR1 SGHDT, CDR2 YYEEEE. V gave up 1 base and J gave up 1 base, with 11 bases separating them. This CDR3 spans 15 amino acids. CDR3 protein: CASSLTDILNYGYTF. CDR3 sequence (DNA): TGTGCCAGCAGCTTGACTGATATACTTAACTATGGCTACACCTTC. Supplemented by reference TRBV5-6 and TRBJ1-2, the full variable domain reads DAGVTQSPTHLIKTRGQQVTLRCSPKSGHDTVSWYQQALGQGPQFIFQYYEEEERQRGNFPDRFSGHQFPNYSSELNVNALLLGDSALYLCASSLTDILNYGYTFGSGTRLTVV.

The chain joins TRBV5-4 to TRBJ1-1; D ambiguous. The CDR3 consists of 15 residues. Germline loops: CDR1 SGHNT, CDR2 YYREEE (reference sequence). V was clipped by 4 bases and J by 1 base, with 14 bases between them. The CDR3 DNA sequence: TGTGCCAGCAGCCCTTCCGGGCTGTCGAACACTGAAGCTTTCTTT. This translates into CASSPSGLSNTEAFF.

The chain uses TRBV2 and TRBJ1-2; D is perhaps TRBD1 (6 bases). CDR1 and CDR2 (germline): SNHLY, FYNNEI. Trimming took 3 bases from V and 4 from J, leaving 15 bases between them. The CDR3 has 15 residues. The CDR3 loop reads CASSDPTGTPYGYTF. In nucleotides, the CDR3 is TGTGCCAGCAGTGACCCGACCGGGACACCCTATGGCTACACCTTC.

This clone was recorded a few times. The genes are TRBV3-1 (or the pseudogene TRBV3-2) and TRBJ1-2; the D gene is possibly TRBD1 (5 bases). The CDR3 extends over 15 amino acids. CDR1 is LGHDT, CDR2 YNNKEL, per germline (reference sequence). V was trimmed by 2 bases and J by 3 bases, leaving 13 bases between them. The CDR3 DNA reads as TGTGCCAGCAGCCAATTGTCCAGGGATTACTATGGCTACACCTTC. Protein product: CASSQLSRDYYGYTF.

The V and J genes are TRBV6-5 and TRBJ2-5, with 7 bases identical to TRBD1. Germline V gene data show CDR1 as MNHEY and CDR2 as SVGAGI. The CDR3 is made up of 12 amino acids. V dropped 6 bases and J dropped 11; count of bases not matched to a gene: 9. The CDR3 DNA reads as TGTGCCAGCAGCCCCGGGGACAGACGGCAGTACTTC. Its translation is CASSPGDRRQYF.

The gene calls are TRBV19 and TRBJ2-7; 7 bases line up with TRBD1. This CDR3 is 13 amino acids long. The ends lost 6 bases at V and 3 bases at J; junction bases unmatched: 5. In germline, CDR1 is LNHDA, CDR2 SQIVND (reference sequence). The CDR3: CASSRQGHYEQYF. The CDR3 bases are TGTGCCAGTAGCAGACAGGGCCACTACGAGCAGTACTTC.

This clone has just a few counts. The chain is built from TRBV19 and TRBJ1-5; D is uncertain. V was clipped by 5 bases and J by 3 bases, with 8 bases between them. CDR1 is LNHDA, CDR2 SQIVND, per germline (reference sequence). This CDR3 is 13 amino acids long. The CDR3 DNA follows: TGTGCCAGTAGTCCCCCATACAATCAGCCCCAGCATTTT. It translates to CASSPPYNQPQHF.

This clone is medium-sized (0.01 to 0.1%). The chain has TRBV2 and TRBJ2-1; D tentatively reads TRBD1 or TRBD2 (5 bases each). Germline CDR1 and CDR2: SNHLY and FYNNEI. This CDR3 is built from 10 residues. V lost 8 bases, J lost 6 bases, and 5 bases lay in between. The CDR3 region is CASGGNEQFF. The DNA of the CDR3 is TGTGCCAGCGGGGGCAATGAGCAGTTCTTC.

The chain employs TRBV18 and TRBJ1-2, with D possibly matching TRBD1 (5 bases). The V end lost 1 base, the J end lost 2 bases, and 8 bases lay between the germline ends. CDR1 is KGHSH, CDR2 LQKENI, per germline. CDR3 length: 14 amino acids. In nucleotides, the CDR3 is TGTGCCAGCTCACCACTGGGGGGAAACTATGGCTACACCTTC. Amino acids: CASSPLGGNYGYTF.

The V gene is TRBV7-6, the J gene TRBJ1-5; 8 nucleotides match TRBD1. Germline loops: CDR1 SGHVS, CDR2 FNYEAQ. CDR3 length equals 19 residues. With 0 bases clipped from V and 0 bases from J, the junction kept 10 bases outside the gene matches. CDR3 in DNA: TGTGCCAGCAGCTTAGCCCCAGGGGGCGCGAAGGATAGCAATCAGCCCCAGCATTTT. This gives the protein CASSLAPGGAKDSNQPQHF.

The V call is TRBV7-9, the J call TRBJ1-1, with 9 bases identical to TRBD1. V was pared by 3 bases and J by 9 bases, with 8 bases of the junction left unmatched. The germline V gene encodes CDR1 SEHNR and CDR2 FQNEAQ (reference sequence). The CDR3 has 14 residues. CDR3 region: CASSFLTGGFQAFF. The CDR3 bases are TGTGCCAGCAGCTTTTTGACAGGGGGGTTCCAAGCTTTCTTT.

This rearrangement joins TRBV15 to TRBJ1-1; D ambiguous. In germline, CDR1 is LNHNV, CDR2 YYDKDF (reference sequence). Trimming shortened V by 5 bases and J by 0 bases, and 10 bases separated the two germline ends. The CDR3 length is 14 residues. The CDR3 DNA reads TGTGCCACCAGCTTTCGGACCTTGAACACTGAAGCTTTCTTT. It codes for CATSFRTLNTEAFF.

The chain combines TRBV11-3 with TRBJ2-3; D not resolved. The CDR3 runs to 16 residues. V lost 5 bases and J lost 4, with 19 bases in between. From germline, CDR1 is SGHNT and CDR2 YENEEA. The CDR3 loop reads CASSPRTFGGADTQYF. The CDR3, as DNA: TGTGCCAGCAGCCCTCGGACCTTCGGCGGCGCAGATACGCAGTATTTT. The variable domain in full, completed from reference TRBV11-3 and TRBJ2-3, reads EAGVVQSPRYKIIEKKQPVAFWCNPISGHNTLYWYLQNLGQGPELLIRYENEEAVDDSQLPKDRFSAERLKGVDSTLKIQPAELGDSAVYLCASSPRTFGGADTQYFGPGTRLTVL.

The rearrangement joins TRBV30 to TRBJ2-2; tentatively, D is TRBD1 (8 bases). The CDR3 is 15 residues long. Germline values: CDR1 GTSNPN, CDR2 SVGIG (reference sequence). Between the trimmed V and J ends, which lost 0 bases and 6 bases, there was a span of 14 bases. CDR3 nucleotide sequence: TGTGCCTGGAGTGTACAGGGGGGGGCCGCCGGGGAGCTGTTTTTT. Translating gives CAWSVQGGAAGELFF.

V is TRBV9 and J is TRBJ2-7; D is ambiguous. This CDR3 spans 13 amino acids. V lost 3 bases and J 2 bases, leaving 9 bases between the germline ends. Germline V gene lookup returns CDR1 SGDLS and CDR2 YYNGEE. The CDR3: CASSGKGAYEQYF. The CDR3 bases are TGTGCCAGCAGCGGGAAGGGTGCCTACGAGCAGTACTTC.

The rearrangement links TRBV5-6 to TRBJ1-2; D remains ambiguous. CDR1 is SGHDT and CDR2 is YYEEEE in the germline V gene. The CDR3 totals 15 residues. With 0 bases removed from V and 6 bases from J, the gap between germline ends came to 15 bases. CDR3 bases: TGTGCCAGCAGCTTGGGGCAGGCGGATCAGGATGGCTACACCTTC. Amino acid sequence: CASSLGQADQDGYTF.